This TCR beta chain appears in the sequencing data of a study of blood T cell repertoires in COVID-19. Background on the study: Sources were T cells, B-cell-depleted T cells, or PBMCs; the material itself was cDNA or gDNA.

In the source study's methods: The assay estimated nucleated cells by amplifying reference gene primers. Libraries were prepared by immunoSEQ multiplex PCR; TCRdb keeps only in-frame clonotypes and omits some of them. That table supplies the V and J calls and clone size; D and trimming were determined from the DNA. The data contain under 200,000 clones, around 87% of them singletons. The clonotype originates from a man in his forties or fifties with active or convalescent COVID-19. Sequencing used peripheral blood.

The CDR3 nucleotides are TGTGCCAGCAGTTACGCGGGGTTCAGCAATCAGCCCCAGCATTTT. Translating gives CASSYAGFSNQPQHF. This rearrangement joins TRBV6-2 or TRBV6-3 to TRBJ1-5; D is unclear. Germline CDR1 is MNHEY and CDR2 is SVGEGT. Trimming pared 2 bases from V and 1 base from J, leaving 9 bases between. The length of the CDR3 is 15 residues.